This T cell receptor (beta chain) appears in the sequencing data of a study of blood T cell repertoires in COVID-19. TCRdb keeps only in-frame clones here, not all; method: immunoSEQ multiplex PCR. The sample includes about 170,000 clones, roughly 90% of them seen just once. Cohorts were assigned according to the clinical history that participants reported. V dropped 5 bases and J dropped 4; count of bases not matched to a gene: 6. This CDR3 has 14 amino acids. Germline V CDR1 and CDR2: SGHRS, YFSETQ. The rearrangement uses TRBV5-1 and TRBJ2-7, with 10 positions matching TRBD1. The TCR was taken from a young woman who had recovered from COVID-19. The specimen was PBMCs or T cells enriched from blood (not recorded which). CDR3 loop: CASRESDRGYEQYF. As DNA, the CDR3 is TGCGCCAGCAGGGAATCGGACAGGGGGTACGAGCAGTACTTC.